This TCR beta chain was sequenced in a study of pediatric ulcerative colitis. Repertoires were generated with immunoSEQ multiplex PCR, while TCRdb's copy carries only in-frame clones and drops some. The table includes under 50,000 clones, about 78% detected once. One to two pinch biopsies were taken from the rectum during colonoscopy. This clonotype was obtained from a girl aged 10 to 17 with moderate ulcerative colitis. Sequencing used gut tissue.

The CDR3, as DNA: TGTGCCAGCAGCTTAACAGGGGGCACGGGCGCCGCTAACTATGGCTACACCTTC. This gives the protein CASSLTGGTGAANYGYTF. The chain recombines TRBV7-2 with TRBJ1-2, with TRBD1 matching 9 bases. There are 18 residues in the CDR3. The germline gives CDR1 SGHTA, CDR2 FQGNSA. V lost 2 bases and J lost 0; bases outside the gene matches: 10.